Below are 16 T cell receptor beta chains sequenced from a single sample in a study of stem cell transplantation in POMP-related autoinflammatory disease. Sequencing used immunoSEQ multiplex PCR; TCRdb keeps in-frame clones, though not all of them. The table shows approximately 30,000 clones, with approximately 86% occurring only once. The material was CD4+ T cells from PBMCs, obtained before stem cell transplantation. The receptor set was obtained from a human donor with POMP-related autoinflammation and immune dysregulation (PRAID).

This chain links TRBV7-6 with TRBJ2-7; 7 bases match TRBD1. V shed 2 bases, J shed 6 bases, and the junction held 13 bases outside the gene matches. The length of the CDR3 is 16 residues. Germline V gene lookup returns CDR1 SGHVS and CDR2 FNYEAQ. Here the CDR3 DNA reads TGTGCCAGCAGCTTAAGGCCGGCAGGGGGATCAAGCGAGCAGTACTTC. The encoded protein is CASSLRPAGGSSEQYF.

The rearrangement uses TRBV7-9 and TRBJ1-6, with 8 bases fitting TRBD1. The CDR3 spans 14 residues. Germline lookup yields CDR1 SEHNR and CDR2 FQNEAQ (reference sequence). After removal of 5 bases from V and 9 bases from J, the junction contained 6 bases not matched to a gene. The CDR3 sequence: CASSLRDRPSPLHF. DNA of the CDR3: TGTGCCAGCAGCCTCCGGGACAGGCCTTCACCCCTCCACTTT.

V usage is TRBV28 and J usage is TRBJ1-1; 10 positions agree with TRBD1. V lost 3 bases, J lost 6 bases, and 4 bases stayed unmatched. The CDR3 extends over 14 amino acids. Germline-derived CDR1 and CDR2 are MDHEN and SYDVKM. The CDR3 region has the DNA TGTGCCAGCAGTTTGGGGACAGGGGAGGCTGAAGCTTTCTTT. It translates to CASSLGTGEAEAFF.

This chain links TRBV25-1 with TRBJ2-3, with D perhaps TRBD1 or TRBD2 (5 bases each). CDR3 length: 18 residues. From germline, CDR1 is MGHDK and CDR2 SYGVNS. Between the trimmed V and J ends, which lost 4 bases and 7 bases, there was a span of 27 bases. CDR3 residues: CASSGTLGATPSPNTQYF. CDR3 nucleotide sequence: TGTGCCAGCAGTGGGACTCTAGGGGCGACACCCTCTCCTAATACGCAGTATTTT.

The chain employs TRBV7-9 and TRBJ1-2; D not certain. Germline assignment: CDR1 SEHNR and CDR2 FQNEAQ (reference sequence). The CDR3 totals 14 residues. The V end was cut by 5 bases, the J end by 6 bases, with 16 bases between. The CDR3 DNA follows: TGTGCCAGCAGCCTTACCGGGCCAGGCAATGGCTACACCTTC. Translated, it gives CASSLTGPGNGYTF.

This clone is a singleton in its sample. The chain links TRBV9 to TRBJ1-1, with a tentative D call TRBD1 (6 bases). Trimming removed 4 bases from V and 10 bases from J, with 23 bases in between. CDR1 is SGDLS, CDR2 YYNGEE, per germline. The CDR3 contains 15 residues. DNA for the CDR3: TGTGCCAGCAGCCCGACTTTGAGCAGGGGAAATATAGCTTTCTTT. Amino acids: CASSPTLSRGNIAFF.

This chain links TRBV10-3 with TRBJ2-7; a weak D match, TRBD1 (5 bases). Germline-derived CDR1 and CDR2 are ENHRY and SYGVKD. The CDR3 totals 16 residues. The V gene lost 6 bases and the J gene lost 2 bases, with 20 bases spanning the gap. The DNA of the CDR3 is TGTGCCATCAGCGACCGTTTGGGGCTGGCCACCTACGAGCAGTACTTC. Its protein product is CAISDRLGLATYEQYF.

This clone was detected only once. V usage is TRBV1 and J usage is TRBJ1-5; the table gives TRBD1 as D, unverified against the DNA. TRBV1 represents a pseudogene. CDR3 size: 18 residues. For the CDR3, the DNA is TGCACCAGCAGCCAAGATCCGACAGGTTCGATATGCAATCAGCCCCAGCATTTT. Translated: CTSSQDPTGSICNQPQHF.

The CDR3 loop reads CASRLPRPVISNQPQHF. The CDR3 nucleotides are TGTGCAAGTCGCCTCCCGCGGCCCGTAATTAGCAATCAGCCCCAGCATTTT. V usage is TRBV12-2 and J usage is TRBJ1-5. TRBV12-2 is noted as a pseudogene. This CDR3 spans 17 amino acids.

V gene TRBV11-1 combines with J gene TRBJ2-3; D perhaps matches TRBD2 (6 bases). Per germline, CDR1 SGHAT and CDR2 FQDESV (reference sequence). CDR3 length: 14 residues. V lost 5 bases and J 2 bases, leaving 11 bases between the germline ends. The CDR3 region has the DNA TGTGCCAGCAGCATCGGGACTGTCACAGATACGCAGTATTTT. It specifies CASSIGTVTDTQYF.

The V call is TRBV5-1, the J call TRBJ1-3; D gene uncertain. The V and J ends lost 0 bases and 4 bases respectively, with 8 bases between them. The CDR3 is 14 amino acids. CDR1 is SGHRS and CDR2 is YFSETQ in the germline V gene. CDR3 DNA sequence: TGCGCCAGCAGCTTGGAACTAAACGGAAACACCATATATTTT. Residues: CASSLELNGNTIYF.

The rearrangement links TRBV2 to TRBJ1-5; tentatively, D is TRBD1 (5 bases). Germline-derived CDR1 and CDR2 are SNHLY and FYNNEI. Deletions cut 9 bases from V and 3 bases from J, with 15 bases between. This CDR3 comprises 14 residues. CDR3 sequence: CASSSGVPNQPQHF. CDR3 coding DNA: TGTGCCAGTAGCTCGGGGGTCCCCAATCAGCCCCAGCATTTT.

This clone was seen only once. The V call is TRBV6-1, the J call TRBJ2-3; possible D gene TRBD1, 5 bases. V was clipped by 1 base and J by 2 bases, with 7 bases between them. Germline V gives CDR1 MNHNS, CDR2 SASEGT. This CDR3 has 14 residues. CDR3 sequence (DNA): TGTGCCAGCAGTGAAGTGGGGCTCACAGATACGCAGTATTTT. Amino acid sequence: CASSEVGLTDTQYF.

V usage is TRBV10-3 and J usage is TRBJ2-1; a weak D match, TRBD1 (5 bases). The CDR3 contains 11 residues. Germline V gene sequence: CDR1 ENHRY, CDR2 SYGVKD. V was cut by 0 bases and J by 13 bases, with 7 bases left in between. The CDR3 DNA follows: TGTGCCATCAGTGAGTCCCAGGGCCAGTTCTTC. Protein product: CAISESQGQFF.

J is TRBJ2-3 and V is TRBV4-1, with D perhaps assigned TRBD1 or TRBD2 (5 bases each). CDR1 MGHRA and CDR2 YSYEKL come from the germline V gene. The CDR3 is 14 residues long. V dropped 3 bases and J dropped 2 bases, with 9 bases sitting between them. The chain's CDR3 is CASSQWDATDTQYF. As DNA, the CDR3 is TGCGCCAGCAGCCAGTGGGACGCCACAGATACGCAGTATTTT.

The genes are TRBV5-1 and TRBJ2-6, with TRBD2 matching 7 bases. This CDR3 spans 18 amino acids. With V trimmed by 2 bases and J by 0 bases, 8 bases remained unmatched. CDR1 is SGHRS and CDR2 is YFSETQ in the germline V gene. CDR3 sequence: CASSFRLAALSGANVLTF. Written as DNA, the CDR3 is TGCGCCAGCAGCTTCAGGCTAGCGGCGCTCTCTGGGGCCAACGTCCTGACTTTC.